This entry features one T cell receptor (beta chain) sequence. The cohort comprised adults aged about 18 to 100 years residing in around 25 US areas. Which cohort a participant joined came from the clinical history participants gave. Germline CDR1 SGHRS, CDR2 YFSETQ. This CDR3 spans 13 amino acids. The V gene lost 2 bases and the J gene lost 1 base, with 6 bases spanning the gap. The data originate from a study of blood T cell repertoires in COVID-19. Whole-study context: The United States, Italy and Spain supplied acute and convalescent COVID-19 samples. T cells, B-cell-depleted T cells, or PBMCs provided the cDNA or gDNA that served as material.

Sequencing was performed with immunoSEQ multiplex PCR; in TCRdb, only in-frame clones are kept and a portion is missing. The sample carries about 250,000 clones, 80% to 90% recorded once. The specimen was PBMCs or T cells enriched from blood (not recorded which). This chain uses TRBV5-1 with TRBJ2-5; possible D gene TRBD1, 5 bases. This receptor was obtained from a woman aged 40-49 years who had been exposed to COVID-19. The CDR3 protein is CASSLQAQETQYF. The DNA of the CDR3 is TGCGCCAGCAGCTTACAGGCCCAAGAGACCCAGTACTTC. The full variable domain, rest sourced from reference TRBV5-1 and TRBJ2-5, is KAGVTQTPRYLIKTRGQQVTLSCSPISGHRSVSWYQQTPGQGLQFLFEYFSETQRNKGNFPGRFSGRQFSNSRSEMNVSTLELGDSALYLCASSLQAQETQYFGPGTRLLVL.